What follows are 23 T cell receptor beta chains derived from one specimen sequenced in a study of human T cells and chemical hapten exposure. Time point given: patch test 2, 6 weeks after DPC sensitization. Documented treatment: therapeutic diphenylcyclopropenone sensitization with weekly scalp DPC. TCRdb passed the RACE reads through MiXCR, listing each CDR3 protein once. This sample carries about 40,000 distinct CDR3 sequences, 8% to 9.5% of them seen once, and the ten largest clones take 15%. This specimen consisted of whole blood, obtained in connection with sensitization to the hapten diphenylcyclopropenone (DPC). The receptors shown here come from a woman aged 35 to 49 with alopecia areata. Some clones in this sample may be carry-over from other donors' samples.

V gene TRBV11-2 combines with J gene TRBJ2-2, with 8 positions matching TRBD2. Germline-derived CDR1 and CDR2 are SGHAT and FQNNGV. The CDR3 has 15 residues. J was trimmed by 7 bases and V by 4 bases; bases with no gene match: 8. The CDR3 here is CASSSSAGGYGELFF. The CDR3 DNA follows: TGTGCCAGCAGCTCATCCGCGGGGGGTTACGGGGAGCTGTTTTTT.

At least ten counts were recorded for this clonotype. The rearrangement joins TRBV30 to TRBJ2-7; no firm D call. Germline CDR1 GTSNPN, CDR2 SVGIG (reference sequence). The CDR3 is 17 residues long. Trimming took off 2 bases at V and 0 bases at J, with 20 bases between the two ends. The CDR3 spells CAWSSPRRISHSYEQYF. In nucleotides, the CDR3 is TGTGCCTGGAGTTCTCCCCGCCGAATCTCACACTCCTACGAGCAGTACTTC.

This clonotype was seen ten or more times. V and J are TRBV7-9 and TRBJ1-6, with D uncertain. Per germline, CDR1 SEHNR and CDR2 FQNEAQ (reference sequence). Trimming left V 1 base short and J 10 bases short, with 2 bases between. This CDR3 has 11 residues. DNA for the CDR3: TGTGCCAGCAGCTTAGGATCACCCCTCCACTTT. The encoded protein is CASSLGSPLHF.

The table lists this clonotype with many counts. The rearrangement links TRBV20-1 to TRBJ2-7; 8 positions match TRBD1. Per the germline V gene, CDR1 is DFQATT and CDR2 is SNEGSKA (reference sequence). The CDR3 totals 16 residues. With 3 bases clipped from V and 0 bases from J, the junction kept 10 bases outside the gene matches. This CDR3 is CSARGLGQADSYEQYF. The CDR3 nucleotides read TGCAGTGCTAGGGGCCTGGGACAGGCGGACTCCTACGAGCAGTACTTC.

This clonotype showed up many times. The chain combines TRBV7-9 with TRBJ2-5, with 14 bases aligning to TRBD2. The CDR3 sequence is 17 residues long. Trimming removed 5 bases from V and 4 bases from J; junction bases left unmatched: 9. The germline V gene has CDR1 SEHNR and CDR2 FQNEAQ (reference sequence). CDR3 in DNA: TGTGCCAGCAGCCCTGTCCGACTAGCGGGGGGGTTAGAGACCCAGTACTTC. Protein: CASSPVRLAGGLETQYF. Supplemented by reference TRBV7-9 and TRBJ2-5, the full variable domain reads DTGVSQNPRHKITKRGQNVTFRCDPISEHNRLYWYRQTLGQGPEFLTYFQNEAQLEKSRLLSDRFSAERPKGSFSTLEIQRTEQGDSAMYLCASSPVRLAGGLETQYFGPGTRLLVL.

In its sample, this clonotype was seen many times. This chain joins TRBV20-1 and TRBJ2-7; 10 bases fit TRBD1. This CDR3 has 15 residues. Unmatched junction bases numbered 7, after V lost 0 bases and J lost 5 bases. The germline CDR1 and CDR2 sequences are DFQATT and SNEGSKA (reference sequence). DNA of the CDR3: TGCAGTGCTAGAGATGTCGGGACAGGGGCCCACGAGCAGTACTTC. Translating it yields CSARDVGTGAHEQYF.

This clonotype occurred many times. The V gene is TRBV6-6, the J gene TRBJ2-7; the match to TRBD2 covers 8 bases. Germline loops: CDR1 MNHNY, CDR2 SVGAGI (reference sequence). Unmatched junction bases numbered 16, after V lost 3 bases and J lost 6 bases. There are 17 residues in the CDR3. The CDR3 DNA sequence: TGTGCCAGCAGTTATTACGGACGGAGAGCGGGGGCCGGCGAGCAGTACTTC. Encoded protein: CASSYYGRRAGAGEQYF.

This clonotype was counted at least ten times. The chain carries TRBV7-8 and TRBJ2-2, with D possibly TRBD1 on 5 matching bases. The CDR3 runs to 16 residues. CDR1 is SGHVS and CDR2 is FQNEAQ in the germline V gene. Between the trimmed V and J ends, which lost 5 bases and 0 bases, there was a span of 13 bases. CDR3 amino acids: CASSPRQTANTGELFF. CDR3 in DNA: TGTGCCAGCAGCCCAAGACAGACAGCGAACACCGGGGAGCTGTTTTTT.

This clonotype was seen at least ten times. The J gene is TRBJ2-7, the V gene TRBV5-1, with D uncertain. Germline loops: CDR1 SGHRS, CDR2 YFSETQ. Trimming stripped 2 bases from V and 3 bases from J, with 9 bases between. The length of the CDR3 is 13 residues. The DNA of the CDR3 is TGCGCCAGCAGCTTTAATTCTGGCTACGAGCAGTACTTC. Translating gives CASSFNSGYEQYF.

The chain recombines TRBV2 with TRBJ2-4; D is undetermined. Per germline, CDR1 SNHLY and CDR2 FYNNEI. The CDR3 loop spans 18 amino acids. V was pared by 5 bases and J by 0 bases, with 20 bases between. CDR3 nucleotides: TGTGCCAGCAGTAGCTTGTTGTCAGGTTCCCTAGCCAAAAACATTCAGTACTTC. Its protein product is CASSSLLSGSLAKNIQYF.

In its sample, this clonotype was seen many times. The V and J genes are TRBV4-1 and TRBJ2-3; D gene uncertain. Trimming left V 2 bases short and J 8 bases short, with 11 bases between. CDR1 is MGHRA, CDR2 YSYEKL, per germline. The CDR3 runs 13 residues. In nucleotides, the CDR3 is TGCGCCAGCAGCCAAAACCTGAACGTTACGCAGTATTTT. Translated, it gives CASSQNLNVTQYF.

The chain joins TRBV2 to TRBJ1-4; D not resolved. V was clipped by 1 base and J by 10 bases, with 7 bases between them. Germline V gene sequence: CDR1 SNHLY, CDR2 FYNNEI. CDR3 length: 12 amino acids. The CDR3 spells CASSEDPLKLFF. The DNA for the CDR3 is TGTGCCAGCAGTGAAGACCCCCTAAAACTGTTTTTT.

To note about this clonotype: Sequence at one end of the junction differs from germline and may be a read error. The rearrangement joins TRBV2 to TRBJ1-5, with no clear D. Germline lookup yields CDR1 SNHLY and CDR2 FYNNEI. This CDR3 region has 14 residues. The CDR3 DNA reads as TGTGCCAGCACTGAACGGACCAACAATCAGCCCCAGCATTTT. This gives the protein CASTERTNNQPQHF.

This clonotype showed up many times. The CDR3 nucleotides are TGTGCCAGCTCACCCGGGACAGGGCCTAATGAAAAACTGTTTTTT. As protein: CASSPGTGPNEKLFF. The gene calls are TRBV18 and TRBJ1-4; 9 bases line up with TRBD1. Trimming at V came to 3 bases and at J to 3 bases, leaving 2 bases not matched to a gene. Germline V gives CDR1 KGHSH, CDR2 LQKENI. This CDR3 comprises 15 residues. Full variable domain (missing parts from reference TRBV18 and TRBJ1-4): NAGVMQNPRHLVRRRGQEARLRCSPMKGHSHVYWYRQLPEEGLKFMVYLQKENIIDESGMPKERFSAEFPKEGPSILRIQQVVRGDSAAYFCASSPGTGPNEKLFFGSGTQLSVL.

This clonotype was found many times. The chain uses TRBV18 and TRBJ2-1, with 9 bases fitting TRBD1. This CDR3 is 16 amino acids long. After removal of 5 bases from V and 7 bases from J, the junction contained 12 bases not matched to a gene. Germline V CDR1 and CDR2: KGHSH, LQKENI. The CDR3 bases are TGTGCCAGCTCATCAACCGGGACAGGGATATTTAATGAGCAGTTCTTC. Its protein product is CASSSTGTGIFNEQFF.

This clonotype showed up many times. The genes are TRBV6-2 or TRBV6-3 and TRBJ1-5, with no clear D. CDR1 MNHEY and CDR2 SVGEGT come from the germline V gene. CDR3 size: 16 residues. The ends were cut back, 0 bases at V and 1 base at J, with 10 bases in the middle. The CDR3 nucleotides are TGTGCCAGCAGTTACTCCGGCCCCGTCAGCAATCAGCCCCAGCATTTT. Amino acids: CASSYSGPVSNQPQHF.

The chain is built from TRBV3-1 and TRBJ2-3; D gene unclear. Germline CDR1 is LGHDT and CDR2 is YNNKEL (reference sequence). The V and J ends lost 1 base and 0 bases respectively, with 11 bases between them. This CDR3 spans 16 amino acids. CDR3 sequence reads: CASSQASRKSTDTQYF. The CDR3, as DNA: TGTGCCAGCAGCCAAGCTTCTAGGAAGAGCACAGATACGCAGTATTTT.

This clonotype was seen only a few times. The chain links TRBV29-1 to TRBJ1-4; D ambiguous. Trimming took off 8 bases at V and 6 bases at J, with 16 bases between the two ends. The CDR3 spans 13 residues. Germline V gene data show CDR1 as SQVTM and CDR2 as ANQGSEA. The CDR3 spells CSPQKARDEKLFF. Written as DNA, the CDR3 is TGCAGCCCCCAGAAGGCAAGGGATGAAAAACTGTTTTTT.

This clonotype was observed at least ten times. This rearrangement joins TRBV7-2 to TRBJ2-1; D possibly corresponds to TRBD2 (6 bases). V lost 5 bases, J lost 8 bases, and 16 bases lay in between. Germline V gives CDR1 SGHTA, CDR2 FQGNSA. The CDR3 extends over 14 amino acids. The CDR3 reads CASSRTTGQYEQFF. The CDR3 nucleotides read TGTGCCAGCAGCCGGACTACCGGACAATATGAGCAGTTCTTC.

There are many counts of this clonotype. This chain links TRBV12-3 or TRBV12-4 with TRBJ2-2, with TRBD1 matching over 8 bases. This CDR3 spans 15 amino acids. V was pared by 3 bases and J by 7 bases, with 7 bases of the junction left unmatched. The CDR3 DNA reads TGTGCCAGCAGTTTTAGGACAGGGCGAAGCGGGGAGCTGTTTTTT. Its protein product is CASSFRTGRSGELFF.

The genes are TRBV4-3 and TRBJ2-1; TRBD1 might be the D (5 bases). V lost 4 bases to trimming and J lost 8 bases, with 12 bases between them. CDR1 LGHNA and CDR2 YSLEER come from the germline V gene. The length of the CDR3 is 13 residues. Here the CDR3 reads CASSRDSRDEQFF. CDR3 DNA: TGCGCCAGCAGCCGAGACAGCCGGGATGAGCAGTTCTTC.

This clonotype occurred many times. The rearrangement uses TRBV5-1 and TRBJ2-3; a weak D match, TRBD2 (5 bases). The CDR3 is 14 residues long. Germline lookup yields CDR1 SGHRS and CDR2 YFSETQ. Trimming left V 4 bases short and J 2 bases short, with 11 bases between. CDR3 bases: TGCGCCAGCAGCCAGACGGGAAACACAGATACGCAGTATTTT. Translation gives CASSQTGNTDTQYF. The whole variable domain, remainder taken from reference TRBV5-1 and TRBJ2-3, is KAGVTQTPRYLIKTRGQQVTLSCSPISGHRSVSWYQQTPGQGLQFLFEYFSETQRNKGNFPGRFSGRQFSNSRSEMNVSTLELGDSALYLCASSQTGNTDTQYFGPGTRLTVL.

This clonotype was seen repeatedly, ten times or more. The chain couples TRBV4-1 to TRBJ2-2; 7 positions match TRBD2. The trim removed 0 bases at V and 3 bases at J, leaving 4 bases unmatched. The CDR3 totals 16 residues. Germline CDR1 and CDR2: MGHRA and YSYEKL. CDR3 nucleotide sequence: TGCGCCAGCAGCCAAGAGGGCGGGGGTTACACCGGGGAGCTGTTTTTT. Its protein product is CASSQEGGGYTGELFF.